The 18 T cell receptor beta chains below come from one sample, sequenced in a study of graft-versus-host responses after intestinal transplantation. Method: immunoSEQ multiplex PCR; TCRdb's copy keeps in-frame clones and lacks some. Found here are some 100,000 clones, approximately 90% of them singletons; the top ten hold approximately 0.069%. Their antigens are not known. Sequenced material: unstimulated CD8+ T cells sorted from spleen or lymph node cells, taken before transplant. All receptors come from a human donor who was the organ donor for an intestinal transplant.

The rearrangement links TRBV27 to TRBJ2-1, with TRBD2 matching over 7 bases. Trimming took 5 bases from V and 1 from J; bases not matched to a gene: 8. CDR1 is MNHEY and CDR2 is SMNVEV in the germline V gene (reference sequence). This CDR3 is 16 amino acids long. The CDR3 sequence: CASSPGLAESYNEQFF. For the CDR3, the DNA is TGTGCCAGCAGTCCGGGGCTAGCGGAGTCCTACAATGAGCAGTTCTTC.

This clone was observed a single time. The CDR3 is CASGPDRDDVETQYF. The CDR3 region has the DNA TGTGCCAGCGGACCGGACAGGGATGACGTTGAGACCCAGTACTTC. The chain employs TRBV28 and TRBJ2-5; 8 bases are a match to TRBD1. Unmatched junction bases numbered 13, after V lost 8 bases and J lost 5 bases. This CDR3 comprises 15 residues. Germline loops: CDR1 MDHEN, CDR2 SYDVKM.

This chain links TRBV14 with TRBJ2-6; no clear D gene. The V end lost 4 bases, the J end lost 3 bases, and 13 bases lay between the germline ends. The CDR3 totals 16 residues. Germline loops: CDR1 SGHDN, CDR2 FVKESK. The CDR3 DNA reads TGTGCCAGCAGCCCTCAATATCACAGTGGGGCCAACGTCCTGACTTTC. The encoded protein is CASSPQYHSGANVLTF.

The gene calls are TRBV5-1 and TRBJ2-7; possibly TRBD1 for D (6 bases). CDR3 length: 15 residues. Deletions cut 4 bases from V and 3 bases from J, with 17 bases between. Per the germline V gene, CDR1 is SGHRS and CDR2 is YFSETQ. The CDR3 protein is CASSLGGQNFYEQYF. The CDR3 nucleotides are TGCGCCAGCAGCCTCGGCGGACAGAACTTCTACGAGCAGTACTTC.

The chain employs TRBV11-2 and TRBJ2-3, with a tentative D call TRBD2 (5 bases). The CDR3 has 17 amino acids. Germline lookup yields CDR1 SGHAT and CDR2 FQNNGV. Trimming took off 5 bases at V and 2 bases at J, with 20 bases between the two ends. CDR3 bases: TGTGCCAGCAGCCACTCAGACGGACTTCCTTACACAGATACGCAGTATTTT. It encodes CASSHSDGLPYTDTQYF.

This clone was counted once. The CDR3 nucleotides read TGTGCCAGCAGTTACATCGCAGGGATGGATACGCAGTATTTT. It yields the protein CASSYIAGMDTQYF. J is TRBJ2-3 and V is TRBV6-5; D may be TRBD1 (5 bases). Germline CDR1 MNHEY, CDR2 SVGAGI. V lost 2 bases, J lost 6 bases, and 12 bases lay in between. The CDR3 sequence is 14 residues long.

The V gene is TRBV29-1, the J gene TRBJ2-7; 9 bases fit TRBD2. Germline CDR1 and CDR2: SQVTM and ANQGSEA. The CDR3 loop spans 16 amino acids. The junction had 10 bases not matched to a gene; V was cut back by 1 base and J by 3 bases. CDR3 sequence (DNA): TGCAGCGTTGAAGGTTTTGGCCTAGCGGGAAACTACGAGCAGTACTTC. Protein product: CSVEGFGLAGNYEQYF.

This chain connects TRBV5-1 to TRBJ2-1, with 8 bases identical to TRBD1. J lost 8 bases, V lost 0 bases, and 4 bases had no gene match. Germline V gene lookup returns CDR1 SGHRS and CDR2 YFSETQ. The CDR3 spans 14 residues. The CDR3 coding sequence is TGCGCCAGCAGCTTGGGGACAGGGACCCATGAGCAGTTCTTC. Protein: CASSLGTGTHEQFF.

The chain has TRBV11-2 and TRBJ2-3; D might be TRBD2 (5 bases). CDR3 length: 13 amino acids. Germline lookup yields CDR1 SGHAT and CDR2 FQNNGV. V was clipped by 2 bases and J by 6 bases, with 9 bases between them. The CDR3 DNA sequence: TGTGCCAGCAGCTTAAGAGTAGCGGATACGCAGTATTTT. Its protein is CASSLRVADTQYF. Complete variable domain (other parts from reference TRBV11-2 and TRBJ2-3): EAGVAQSPRYKIIEKRQSVAFWCNPISGHATLYWYQQILGQGPKLLIQFQNNGVVDDSQLPKDRFSAERLKGVDSTLKIQPAKLEDSAVYLCASSLRVADTQYFGPGTRLTVL.

The chain carries TRBV19 and TRBJ2-7; D is possibly TRBD2 (5 bases). This CDR3 has 12 residues. Germline-derived CDR1 and CDR2 are LNHDA and SQIVND (reference sequence). Between the trimmed V and J ends, which lost 9 bases and 4 bases, there was a span of 13 bases. CDR3: CASRTVSYEQYF. The CDR3, as DNA: TGTGCCAGCCGGACTGTCTCATACGAGCAGTACTTC.

J is TRBJ2-3 and V is TRBV15; TRBD1 matches at 7 bases. The CDR3 has 19 residues. V dropped 2 bases and J dropped 1; count of bases not matched to a gene: 15. Germline CDR1 reads LNHNV; CDR2 reads YYDKDF (reference sequence). This CDR3 reads CATSRHRILDREGTDTQYF. The CDR3 DNA reads TGTGCCACCAGCAGACACAGAATCTTAGACAGGGAAGGCACAGATACGCAGTATTTT.

This clone was detected once. The CDR3 protein is CASSLVTHSPNYGYTF. CDR3 nucleotide sequence: TGTGCCAGCAGCTTAGTCACTCACAGTCCTAACTATGGCTACACCTTC. The chain combines TRBV7-2 with TRBJ1-2; unclear D gene. This CDR3 has 16 residues. V lost 1 base to trimming and J lost 0 bases, with 12 bases between them. Germline V gene lookup returns CDR1 SGHTA and CDR2 FQGNSA.

J is TRBJ1-1 and V is TRBV21-1. TRBV21-1 is listed as a pseudogene. This CDR3 contains 14 residues. This chain's CDR3 is CASRPLAPSTEAFF. The CDR3 DNA follows: TGTGCCAGCAGACCGTTGGCGCCTAGCACTGAAGCTTTCTTT.

This chain uses TRBV28 with TRBJ2-7, with 12 bases aligning to TRBD1. V lost 3 bases to trimming and J lost 5 bases; unmatched junction nucleotides: 5. The CDR3 consists of 15 residues. Germline V gene sequence: CDR1 MDHEN, CDR2 SYDVKM. The CDR3 region is CASSLWGQGAHEQYF. The CDR3 coding sequence is TGTGCCAGCAGTTTGTGGGGACAGGGGGCCCACGAGCAGTACTTC.

The chain recombines TRBV19 with TRBJ2-1; the match to TRBD1 covers 10 bases. V dropped 5 bases and J dropped 7; count of bases not matched to a gene: 11. Germline V gene data show CDR1 as LNHDA and CDR2 as SQIVND (reference sequence). The CDR3 loop spans 16 amino acids. For the CDR3, the DNA is TGTGCCAGTAGTTTTGCTCGGGACAGGGGTACGAATGAGCAGTTCTTC. This gives the protein CASSFARDRGTNEQFF. Supplemented by reference TRBV19 and TRBJ2-1, the full variable domain reads DGGITQSPKYLFRKEGQNVTLSCEQNLNHDAMYWYRQDPGQGLRLIYYSQIVNDFQKGDIAEGYSVSREKKESFPLTVTSAQKNPTAFYLCASSFARDRGTNEQFFGPGTRLTVL.

The V and J genes are TRBV30 and TRBJ1-1; D call uncertain. This CDR3 is built from 11 residues. From germline, CDR1 is GTSNPN and CDR2 SVGIG (reference sequence). V was cut by 0 bases and J by 8 bases, with 7 bases left in between. CDR3: CAWSVTREAFF. The CDR3 nucleotides are TGTGCCTGGAGTGTAACCAGAGAAGCTTTCTTT.

The chain joins TRBV6-1 to TRBJ2-1; 7 bases match TRBD1. J gave up 0 bases and V 10 bases, and 9 bases lay outside the gene matches. The CDR3 runs 15 residues. CDR1 and CDR2 (germline): MNHNS, SASEGT. CDR3 protein: CATLQGLSSYNEQFF. The CDR3 nucleotides read TGTGCCACCTTACAGGGGTTGAGCTCCTACAATGAGCAGTTCTTC.

The J gene is TRBJ2-3, the V gene TRBV4-2; TRBD1 is a possible D gene (5 bases). V lost 4 bases to trimming and J lost 3 bases, with 17 bases between them. CDR1 and CDR2 from the germline V gene are LGHNA and YNFKEQ. The CDR3 has 16 amino acids. CDR3 coding DNA: TGTGCCAGCAGCCCGAATCAAGGGGCGCAGACAGATACGCAGTATTTT. It specifies CASSPNQGAQTDTQYF.